One and the same sample provided the 17 T cell receptor beta chains below, sequenced in a study of blood T cells in healthy people across ages. Combining a sample-barcoded 5' primer with a J-beta primer mix, a second PCR ran for 7 to 11 cycles. MiXCR, applied by TCRdb to the 5' RACE reads, yields one record per CDR3 protein. Here the sample spans some 900,000 distinct CDR3 sequences, about 48% being singletons. The sample comprised blood. The receptors here all came from a young man in good health.

This clonotype was seen more than once but under ten times. The chain combines TRBV2 with TRBJ1-1; no clear D gene. The CDR3 runs to 16 residues. V lost 8 bases and J lost 4, with 23 bases in between. CDR1 is SNHLY and CDR2 is FYNNEI in the germline V gene. This CDR3 is CASVRGVDWVPTEAFF. CDR3 bases: TGTGCCAGCGTGCGCGGGGTCGACTGGGTTCCCACTGAAGCTTTCTTT.

This clonotype was recorded only once. This rearrangement joins TRBV28 to TRBJ2-6, with D maybe TRBD1 (8 bases). Germline lookup yields CDR1 MDHEN and CDR2 SYDVKM. This CDR3 has 16 amino acids. Trimming removed 6 bases at V and 1 base at J, with 13 bases between. For the CDR3, the DNA is TGTGCCAGCAGGATACAGGGGGGGTCTGGGGCCAACGTCCTGACTTTC. Its translation is CASRIQGGSGANVLTF.

The genes are TRBV7-9 and TRBJ1-2; D is unclear. CDR3 length: 16 residues. Trimming removed 4 bases at V and 4 bases at J, with 19 bases between. Per the germline V gene, CDR1 is SEHNR and CDR2 is FQNEAQ (reference sequence). In DNA, the CDR3 is TGTGCCAGCAGCTCGATATTAGAGACGGATCTCTATGGCTACACCTTC. It is translated as CASSSILETDLYGYTF.

In its sample, this clonotype was seen a few times. The DNA for the CDR3 is TGTGCCAGCAGCATTGGACAGGGCCAATCTAATGAGCAGTTCTTC. Its protein product is CASSIGQGQSNEQFF. The chain recombines TRBV7-2 with TRBJ2-1, with TRBD1 matching over 8 bases. The CDR3 totals 15 residues. CDR1 and CDR2 from the germline V gene are SGHTA and FQGNSA. V lost 5 bases, J lost 7 bases, and 10 bases stayed unmatched.

The rearrangement links TRBV2 to TRBJ2-1; D ambiguous. Deletions cut 2 bases from V and 9 bases from J, with 8 bases between. Looked up from germline, CDR1 is SNHLY and CDR2 is FYNNEI. The CDR3 is 12 residues long. As DNA, the CDR3 is TGTGCCAGCAGTGAACAAGGCCGTGAGCAGTTCTTC. Protein product: CASSEQGREQFF.

Remarks on this clonotype: One junction end disagrees with the germline gene, perhaps due to a read error. The rearrangement joins TRBV4-1 to TRBJ2-1, with D possibly being TRBD1 (5 bases). CDR1 and CDR2 from the germline V gene are MGHRA and YSYEKL. The CDR3 is 13 amino acids. DNA of the CDR3: TGCGCCGGCAGCCCGGACACGTACAATGAGCAGTTCTTC. Its protein product is CAGSPDTYNEQFF.

V gene TRBV20-1 combines with J gene TRBJ1-2; 12 bases agree with TRBD1. V lost 3 bases to trimming and J lost 5 bases; unmatched junction nucleotides: 16. Germline CDR1 reads DFQATT; CDR2 reads SNEGSKA (reference sequence). The CDR3 has 18 amino acids. Here the CDR3 reads CSASSPDRDRGLGYGYTF. The CDR3 bases are TGCAGTGCTAGCAGCCCTGACCGGGACAGGGGGCTGGGGTATGGCTACACCTTC.

The rearrangement links TRBV27 to TRBJ2-4, with D perhaps TRBD2 (6 bases). The DNA end lines up better with TRBJ2-5; the J call may be wrong. The germline V gene has CDR1 MNHEY and CDR2 SMNVEV (reference sequence). The CDR3 sequence is 15 residues long. This CDR3 is CASSLGLGRLETQYF. CDR3 coding DNA: TGTGCCAGCAGTTTAGGCCTGGGGAGGTTGGAGACCCAGTACTTC.

The chain couples TRBV15 to TRBJ2-4; D possibly uses TRBD1 or TRBD2 (5 bases each). The V end was cut by 1 base, the J end by 0 bases, with 10 bases between. Germline CDR1 LNHNV, CDR2 YYDKDF (reference sequence). The CDR3 runs to 16 residues. The CDR3 DNA reads as TGTGCCACCAGCAGAGTTTATGGGGGAGCCAAAAACATTCAGTACTTC. Amino acids: CATSRVYGGAKNIQYF.

This clonotype was seen a handful of times. V gene TRBV9 combines with J gene TRBJ2-2, with unresolved D. V was pared by 1 base and J by 3 bases, with 7 bases between. Germline lookup yields CDR1 SGDLS and CDR2 YYNGEE. CDR3 size: 14 residues. The CDR3 nucleotides are TGTGCCAGCAGCGTATCACTTCACACCGGGGAGCTGTTTTTT. Its translation is CASSVSLHTGELFF.

This clonotype was observed a single time. A much more abundant neighbour one base away suggests this may be a read error. The gene calls are TRBV3-1 and TRBJ1-3, with unresolved D. The CDR3 is made up of 13 amino acids. Germline CDR1 is LGHDT and CDR2 is YNNKEL (reference sequence). The V end lost 2 bases, the J end lost 0 bases, and 2 bases lay between the germline ends. The CDR3 loop reads CASSQTSGNTIYF. CDR3 bases: TGTGCCAGCAGCCAAACCTCTGGAAACACCATATATTTT.

The gene calls are TRBV20-1 and TRBJ1-2; D gene ambiguous. CDR3 length equals 15 residues. The V and J ends lost 1 base and 0 bases respectively, with 12 bases between them. The V gene's germline CDR1 is DFQATT and CDR2 SNEGSKA (reference sequence). Here the CDR3 reads CSARAGTPPNYGYTF. The DNA for the CDR3 is TGCAGTGCTAGAGCAGGTACCCCGCCTAACTATGGCTACACCTTC.

The chain joins TRBV24-1 to TRBJ1-5, with 8 bases lining up with TRBD1. CDR1 and CDR2 from the germline V gene are KGHDR and SFDVKD. The CDR3 loop spans 14 amino acids. V lost 7 bases, J lost 4 bases, and 5 bases stayed unmatched. CDR3 residues: CATRGTGQNQPQHF. CDR3 DNA sequence: TGTGCCACCAGGGGGACAGGCCAGAATCAGCCCCAGCATTTT.

The chain joins TRBV5-1 to TRBJ1-6; 8 positions match TRBD1. The trim removed 0 bases at V and 6 bases at J, leaving 5 bases unmatched. CDR1 SGHRS and CDR2 YFSETQ come from the germline V gene. This CDR3 contains 16 residues. CDR3: CASSLEGRGLNSPLHF. The CDR3 nucleotides are TGCGCCAGCAGCTTGGAAGGCAGGGGGCTTAATTCACCCCTCCACTTT.

CDR3 loop: CASGAGLNEQYF. The CDR3, as DNA: TGTGCCAGCGGGGCTGGCCTCAACGAGCAGTACTTC. This chain uses TRBV2 with TRBJ2-7; tentative D call: TRBD1 (5 bases). The germline V gene has CDR1 SNHLY and CDR2 FYNNEI. Trimming left V 8 bases short and J 5 bases short, with 13 bases between. The CDR3 has 12 residues.

This clonotype was seen only a few times. The genes are TRBV2 and TRBJ2-1; 8 bases agree with TRBD1. CDR3 length: 12 residues. CDR1 and CDR2 from the germline V gene are SNHLY and FYNNEI. The V and J ends lost 9 bases and 4 bases, in that order; junction bases with no gene match: 2. This chain's CDR3 is CARGQEYNEQFF. In nucleotides, the CDR3 is TGTGCCAGGGGACAGGAGTACAATGAGCAGTTCTTC. Supplemented by reference TRBV2 and TRBJ2-1, the full variable domain reads EPEVTQTPSHQVTQMGQEVILRCVPISNHLYFYWYRQILGQKVEFLVSFYNNEISEKSEIFDDQFSVERPDGSNFTLKIRSTKLEDSAMYFCARGQEYNEQFFGPGTRLTVL.

This clonotype was recorded a few times. The rearrangement links TRBV5-1 to TRBJ2-7; TRBD1 might be the D (5 bases). Trimming shortened V by 0 bases and J by 5 bases, and 12 bases separated the two germline ends. The CDR3 totals 14 residues. CDR1 and CDR2 (germline): SGHRS, YFSETQ. The DNA for the CDR3 is TGCGCCAGCAGCTTGGCAGCAGGGTCAAACGAGCAGTACTTC. This translates into CASSLAAGSNEQYF.